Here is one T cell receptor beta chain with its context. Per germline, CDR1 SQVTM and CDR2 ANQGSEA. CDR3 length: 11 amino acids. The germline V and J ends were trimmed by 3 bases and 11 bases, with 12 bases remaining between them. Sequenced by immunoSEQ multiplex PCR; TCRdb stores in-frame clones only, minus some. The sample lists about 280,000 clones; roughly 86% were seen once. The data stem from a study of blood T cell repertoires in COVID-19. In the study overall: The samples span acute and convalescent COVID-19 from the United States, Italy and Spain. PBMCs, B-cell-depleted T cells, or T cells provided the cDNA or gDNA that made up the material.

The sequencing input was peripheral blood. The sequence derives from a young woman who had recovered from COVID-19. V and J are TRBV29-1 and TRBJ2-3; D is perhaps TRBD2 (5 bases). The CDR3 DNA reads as TGCAGCGTTGAGCCCCCTGCGGGGCAGTATTTT. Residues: CSVEPPAGQYF.